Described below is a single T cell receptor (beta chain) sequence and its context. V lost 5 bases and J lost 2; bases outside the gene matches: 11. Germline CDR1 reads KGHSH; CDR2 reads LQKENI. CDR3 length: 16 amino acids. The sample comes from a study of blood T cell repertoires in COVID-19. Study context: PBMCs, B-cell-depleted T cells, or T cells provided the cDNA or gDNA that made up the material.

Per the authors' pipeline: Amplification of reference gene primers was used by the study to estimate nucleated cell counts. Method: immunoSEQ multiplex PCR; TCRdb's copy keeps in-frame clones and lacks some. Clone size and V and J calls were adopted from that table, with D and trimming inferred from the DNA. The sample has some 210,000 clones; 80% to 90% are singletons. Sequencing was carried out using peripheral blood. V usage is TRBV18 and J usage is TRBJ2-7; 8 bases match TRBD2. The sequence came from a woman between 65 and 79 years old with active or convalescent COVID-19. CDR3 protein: CASSSTPGGRTYEQYF. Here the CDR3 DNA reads TGTGCCAGCTCATCAACCCCGGGCGGGAGGACCTACGAGCAGTACTTC.